The 18 T cell receptor beta chains below were found in one sample sequenced in a study of T cell responses to AZD1222 COVID-19 vaccine. Here immunoSEQ multiplex PCR was the method, and the copy in TCRdb shows in-frame clones only, minus some. This sample has 150,000 or so clones, with about 90% found just once. This specimen was peripheral blood, taken 28 days after the second AZD1222 dose. The source of these receptors is an adult who received the AZD1222 COVID-19 vaccine.

This clone was picked up one time. The chain uses TRBV7-2 and TRBJ2-2, with TRBD1 as a possible D gene (5 bases). In germline, CDR1 is SGHTA, CDR2 FQGNSA. This CDR3 is 13 amino acids long. V dropped 5 bases and J dropped 6 bases, with 10 bases sitting between them. The CDR3 spells CASSPRVPGELFF. The CDR3 DNA reads TGTGCCAGCAGCCCCAGGGTCCCCGGGGAGCTGTTTTTT.

J is TRBJ1-5 and V is TRBV28; a possible D gene is TRBD1 (6 bases). With 7 bases removed from V and 0 bases from J, the gap between germline ends came to 16 bases. CDR1 MDHEN and CDR2 SYDVKM come from the germline V gene. This CDR3 has 16 amino acids. CDR3 loop: CASTAGQMYSNQPQHF. The DNA of the CDR3 is TGTGCCAGCACCGCGGGACAAATGTATAGCAATCAGCCCCAGCATTTT.

The chain couples TRBV3-1 (or the pseudogene TRBV3-2) to TRBJ1-5, with D possibly matching TRBD1 (6 bases). V was cut by 2 bases and J by 6 bases, with 11 bases left in between. Germline V gene sequence: CDR1 LGHDT, CDR2 YNNKEL (reference sequence). The CDR3 runs to 14 residues. DNA for the CDR3: TGTGCCAGCAGCCAACAACAGGGTGGTCAGCCCCAGCATTTT. Amino acid sequence: CASSQQQGGQPQHF.

This sequence joins TRBV2 and TRBJ1-1, with D possibly being TRBD1 (5 bases). V was clipped by 8 bases and J by 1 base, with 11 bases between them. The CDR3 is made up of 13 amino acids. Looked up from germline, CDR1 is SNHLY and CDR2 is FYNNEI. CDR3 amino acids: CASGGTGNTEAFF. The CDR3 DNA is TGTGCCAGCGGGGGGACCGGGAACACTGAAGCTTTCTTT.

The chain links TRBV18 to TRBJ1-5, with 8 bases aligning to TRBD1. Trimming removed 3 bases from V and 7 bases from J; junction bases left unmatched: 11. Germline V gene data show CDR1 as KGHSH and CDR2 as LQKENI. This CDR3 has 16 residues. The CDR3 bases are TGTGCCAGCTCACCGGCCGCGACAGGGGTTCGGCAGCCCCAGCATTTT. Translating it yields CASSPAATGVRQPQHF.

The rearrangement joins TRBV6-5 to TRBJ2-1; 8 positions agree with TRBD2. The CDR3 loop spans 14 amino acids. CDR1 is MNHEY and CDR2 is SVGAGI in the germline V gene. Germline trimming cut 6 bases from V and 6 bases from J; bases unmatched to any gene: 7. The CDR3 is CASRGTGGVNEQFF. Here the CDR3 DNA reads TGTGCCAGCAGAGGCACGGGAGGGGTCAATGAGCAGTTCTTC.

V usage is TRBV9 and J usage is TRBJ1-6; 7 bases line up with TRBD1. The CDR3 contains 15 residues. Germline trimming cut 4 bases from V and 13 bases from J; bases unmatched to any gene: 14. Germline assignment: CDR1 SGDLS and CDR2 YYNGEE. DNA for the CDR3: TGTGCCAGCAGCCCCCAGACAGGGTTCCCTTCCCCCCTCCACTTT. Residues: CASSPQTGFPSPLHF.

This clone was seen only a few times. This rearrangement joins TRBV13 to TRBJ1-2; D remains ambiguous. Germline CDR1 is PRHDT and CDR2 is FYEKMQ (reference sequence). V lost 4 bases and J lost 6, with 18 bases in between. The CDR3 sequence is 15 residues long. The chain's CDR3 is CASSSGTEEADGYTF. Written as DNA, the CDR3 is TGTGCCAGCAGCTCCGGAACAGAAGAGGCGGATGGCTACACCTTC.

The chain links TRBV24-1 to TRBJ1-4; 7 nucleotides match TRBD1. Germline-derived CDR1 and CDR2 are KGHDR and SFDVKD. With 3 bases clipped from V and 6 bases from J, the junction kept 6 bases outside the gene matches. This CDR3 spans 15 amino acids. The CDR3 region has the DNA TGTGCCACCAGTGATCCAGGGGGTTCGGATGAAAAACTGTTTTTT. It codes for CATSDPGGSDEKLFF.

About this clone: The same CDR3 arises from other DNA sequences in this sample as well. This chain connects TRBV6-5 to TRBJ2-3; D not certain. Trimming took off 0 bases at V and 1 base at J, with 8 bases between the two ends. Germline loops: CDR1 MNHEY, CDR2 SVGAGI. This CDR3 is 15 amino acids long. Here the CDR3 reads CASSYSGLGTDTQYF. CDR3 bases: TGTGCCAGCAGTTACTCGGGTCTGGGCACAGATACGCAGTATTTT.

The chain has TRBV27 and TRBJ1-4; the match to TRBD1 covers 7 bases. The CDR3 loop spans 14 amino acids. The J segment lost 8 bases and the V segment lost 5 bases, leaving 8 bases of the junction unmatched. In germline, CDR1 is MNHEY, CDR2 SMNVEV (reference sequence). CDR3: CASSQWDSREKLFF. CDR3 in DNA: TGTGCCAGCAGTCAGTGGGACAGTAGGGAAAAACTGTTTTTT.

V and J are TRBV27 and TRBJ2-1; no clear D gene. Germline CDR1 reads MNHEY; CDR2 reads SMNVEV (reference sequence). This CDR3 spans 15 amino acids. Trimming removed 0 bases at V and 6 bases at J, with 12 bases between. This CDR3 is CASSLSRWQFNEQFF. DNA for the CDR3: TGTGCCAGCAGTTTATCAAGGTGGCAGTTCAATGAGCAGTTCTTC.

V usage is TRBV4-2 and J usage is TRBJ1-2; possibly TRBD1 for D (6 bases). CDR3 length: 15 amino acids. The ends were cut back, 1 base at V and 8 bases at J, with 17 bases in the middle. CDR1 is LGHNA, CDR2 YNFKEQ, per germline. The CDR3 bases are TGTGCCAGCAGCCAAGTGAACAGGGAGGCGGGAGGCTACACCTTC. This sequence encodes CASSQVNREAGGYTF.

V usage is TRBV7-8 and J usage is TRBJ1-3, with D possibly being TRBD1 (5 bases). Germline loops: CDR1 SGHVS, CDR2 FQNEAQ. There are 13 residues in the CDR3. V gave up 1 base and J gave up 8 bases, with 9 bases separating them. As DNA, the CDR3 is TGTGCCAGCAGCTTAGGACAGTTCGACACCATATATTTT. Encoded protein: CASSLGQFDTIYF.

In its sample, this clone was seen a few times. The gene calls are TRBV27 and TRBJ1-1; TRBD1 is a possible D gene (5 bases). CDR1 is MNHEY and CDR2 is SMNVEV in the germline V gene (reference sequence). Trimming cost V 6 bases and J 0 bases, with 11 bases left between them. The CDR3 spans 14 residues. The CDR3 loop is CASRRPGLNTEAFF. The DNA of the CDR3 is TGTGCCAGCAGGCGCCCGGGGCTGAACACTGAAGCTTTCTTT.

The chain employs TRBV4-2 and TRBJ1-6; D is uncertain. Per the germline V gene, CDR1 is LGHNA and CDR2 is YNFKEQ. The length of the CDR3 is 17 residues. Deletions cut 0 bases from V and 7 bases from J, with 16 bases between. CDR3 loop: CASSQDGGRQGNSPLHF. The CDR3 region has the DNA TGTGCCAGCAGCCAAGATGGCGGGAGACAAGGGAATTCACCCCTCCACTTT.

The chain couples TRBV6-5 to TRBJ2-7; 13 positions agree with TRBD2. The CDR3 has 15 amino acids. The V gene end was trimmed by 6 bases and the J gene end by 4 bases; junction bases not matched to a gene: 6. Germline V lookup: CDR1 MNHEY, CDR2 SVGAGI. CDR3 sequence: CASRWGLAGLYEQYF. DNA of the CDR3: TGTGCCAGCAGATGGGGACTAGCGGGGTTATACGAGCAGTACTTC.

This clone was detected only once. V and J are TRBV7-2 and TRBJ2-3; 9 nucleotides align to TRBD2. The V and J ends lost 5 bases and 2 bases, in that order; junction bases with no gene match: 8. Germline CDR1 SGHTA, CDR2 FQGNSA. The CDR3 has 16 amino acids. The CDR3 region is CASSQLLAGITDTQYF. The CDR3 DNA reads as TGTGCCAGCAGCCAGCTTCTAGCGGGGATCACAGATACGCAGTATTTT. The full variable domain, in which reference TRBV7-2 and TRBJ2-3 provide the parts outside the CDR3, is GAGVSQSPSNKVTEKGKDVELRCDPISGHTALYWYRQSLGQGLEFLIYFQGNSAPDKSGLPSDRFSAERTGGSVSTLTIQRTQQEDSAVYLCASSQLLAGITDTQYFGPGTRLTVL.